Included here is one T cell receptor (beta chain) sequence, with context. This clonotype was observed once. Its antigen specificity is not known. Per-base qualities were not stored, and no clone one base away is much larger. One read offers little support. The donors were 40 or so Caucasian individuals from Russia, aged 6 to 90 years, who were systemically healthy. Each donor gave approximately 9.3 milliliters of peripheral blood, collected into EDTA-treated Vacutainer tubes. Ficoll-Paque density-gradient centrifugation was used to isolate PBMCs, with at least 6.5 million obtained per sample. Trizol reagent was used to extract total RNA from PBMCs, with at least 6 micrograms per sample. Naive CD45RAhigh/CD27high T cell percentages were measured by flow cytometry on a PBMC aliquot from every donor. This specimen belongs to a study of blood T cells in healthy people across ages (dated by TCRdb to the mid-2010s). Background on the whole study: In model experiments, roughly one uniquely barcoded TCR beta cDNA molecule per two T cells was captured by template switching. Using deep sequencing normalized with unique cDNA molecular identifiers, the study measured how TCR beta repertoire diversity changes with age. Donors were grouped into four age groups: young (average roughly 17 years), middle-aged (about 38), aged (around 60) and long-lived (around 80). To avoid experimental bias, donors of different ages were spread randomly across the sequencing lanes. The study analyzed two additional independent replicas of 1 million unique cDNA reads from the same blood draw for two donors, one aged 18 to 29 and one aged 80 or older.

Study-wide conclusions, independent of this receptor: A strong correlation was found between observed TCR beta diversity and the percentage of naive T cells measured by flow cytometry. Conclusive comparison of naive and antigen-experienced compartments was prevented by the profiling of bulk unsorted PBMCs. Estimates of total diversity based on one million sequenced T cells were regarded as lower bounds and as underestimates. Compared with the aged group, more naive CD4+ T cells, fewer expanded clones and increased TCR diversity were shown by the long-lived group, suggesting age selection. Observed TCR beta diversity per million T cells fell roughly linearly with age, and a significant reduction was already apparent by age about 36. Because donor CMV infection status was unknown, age-related changes in expanded clonotypes were potentially confounded.

Between the V and J ends, shortened by 8 bases and 4 bases respectively, the junction contains 18 bases. The CDR3 starts with the cysteine, ends with the phenylalanine, and has 15 residues. CDR3 DNA only is kept here, 45 bases in frame from base 1. Via the germline V gene, CDR1 is MDHEN and CDR2 SYDVKM. Libraries came from 5' RACE. Sequencing instrument: Illumina HiSeq 2500. The second PCR ran for about 6 to 12 cycles and used a J-beta primer mix along with a sample-barcoded 5' primer. A unique molecular identifier was introduced onto each TCR beta cDNA molecule by a template-switch 5' adaptor carrying 12 random nucleotides. At least 3 million CDR3-containing paired-end reads were obtained from each sample. First-strand cDNA was synthesized from all RNA with the Mint cDNA synthesis kit, primed by a TRBC-specific oligonucleotide. Following uracil-DNA glycosylase treatment, all cDNA underwent a first 18-cycle PCR with the universal primers M1SS and BC2_uni_R. The source study handled its data this way. Normalization of each sample was performed by random selection of 1 million high-quality reads, each carrying a distinct molecular identifier. Reads sharing molecular identifiers were discarded rather than binned into consensus sequences. MiTCR, with a Q25 quality threshold and the strictest error-elimination algorithm, was used for CDR3 identification, clonotype clustering and error correction. A nonparametric unseen species model using Euler transformation provided a lower-bound estimate of total TCR beta diversity. The public reads were run again by TCRdb, first through fastp at Q25 and then through MiXCR, and only productive beta chains were kept. Identical CDR3 protein sequences are pooled into one entry, listed with their most common genes and DNA. Clone size and V and J calls follow TCRdb, not the original study. Here the sample has hundreds of thousands of distinct CDR3 sequences; around two fifths occur a single time. In total, the top ten clones hold around 21% of the sample.

The TCR comes from a man in his sixties in good health. The V and J segments used are TRBV28 and TRBJ1-5; the D gene is not confidently resolved. The sample comprised blood. The nucleotide sequence reads TGTGCCAGCTCCCCTGAGGCAGCAATTAATCAGCCCCAGCATTTT. Translated, it gives CASSPEAAINQPQHF.